This TCR beta chain was captured in a study of radiation and T cells in renal cell carcinoma. Germline values: CDR1 MDHEN, CDR2 SYDVKM. The V and J ends lost 6 bases and 5 bases, in that order; junction bases with no gene match: 20. The CDR3 covers 19 residues. As to time point: blood 2 weeks post-SBRT. The treatment denotes: 15 Gy SBRT to primary tumor, nephrectomy 4 weeks later. The tumor was a clear cell renal cell carcinoma. TCRdb's copy holds only in-frame clones and misses some; the assay was immunoSEQ multiplex PCR. The sample has under 150,000 clones; over 75% are singletons. General observations from the study: No pretreatment tumor biopsies were available for baseline clonotypes.

In the case of this clone: As yet, its antigen is unknown.

V gene TRBV28 combines with J gene TRBJ2-5, with 11 bases identical to TRBD2. This TCR came from a woman aged 55 to 70 with renal cell carcinoma. This specimen was blood, taken from a patient whose treatment included radiotherapy and nephrectomy. Written as DNA, the CDR3 is TGTGCCAGCAGCCCCCTCTCCAGACTAGCGGGACAACTCGGCGAGACCCAGTACTTC. Translation: CASSPLSRLAGQLGETQYF.